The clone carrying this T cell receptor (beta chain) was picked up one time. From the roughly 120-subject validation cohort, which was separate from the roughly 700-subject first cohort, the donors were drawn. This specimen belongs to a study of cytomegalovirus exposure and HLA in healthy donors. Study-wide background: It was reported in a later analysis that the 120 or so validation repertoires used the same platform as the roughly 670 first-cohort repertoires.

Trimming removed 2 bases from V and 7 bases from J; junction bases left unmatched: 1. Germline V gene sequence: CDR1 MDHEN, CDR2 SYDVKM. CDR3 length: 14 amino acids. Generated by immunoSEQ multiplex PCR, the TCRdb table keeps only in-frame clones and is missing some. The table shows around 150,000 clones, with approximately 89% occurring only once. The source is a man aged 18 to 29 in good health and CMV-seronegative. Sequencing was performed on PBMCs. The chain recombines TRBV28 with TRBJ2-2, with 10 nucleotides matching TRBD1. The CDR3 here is CASSLRTGGGELFF. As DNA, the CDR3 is TGTGCCAGCAGTTTAAGGACAGGGGGCGGGGAGCTGTTTTTT.